This T cell receptor beta chain was obtained from a study of T cell responses to AZD1222 COVID-19 vaccine. CDR3 length equals 18 residues. V gave up 5 bases and J gave up 7 bases; unmatched junction bases: 16. The germline gives CDR1 MNHNY, CDR2 SVGAGI (reference sequence). Measured with immunoSEQ multiplex PCR; TCRdb has only the in-frame clones, and not every one. The sample lists about 180,000 clones, roughly 88% occurring once. The rearrangement links TRBV6-6 to TRBJ1-6, with TRBD1 matching over 8 bases. This specimen consisted of peripheral blood, obtained 28 days after the second AZD1222 dose. This TCR came from an adult who received the AZD1222 COVID-19 vaccine. Written as DNA, the CDR3 is TGTGCCAGCAGTCTGTCACCCGACAGGGGATCTTGGAATTCACCCCTCCACTTT. This codes for CASSLSPDRGSWNSPLHF.